One and the same sample provided the 31 T cell receptor beta chains below, sequenced in a study of cytomegalovirus exposure and HLA in healthy donors. Primers: 60 Vbeta forward and 13 Jbeta reverse. Generated by immunoSEQ multiplex PCR, the TCRdb table keeps only in-frame clones and is missing some. The table shows about 140,000 clones, with roughly three quarters occurring only once. Sequenced input: PBMCs. The receptors shown here come from a man younger than 35 in good health and CMV-seronegative.

Concerning this clone itself: An end of the junction differs from the germline gene, which may be a read error. The chain joins TRBV18 to TRBJ1-1; D remains unclear. The CDR3 has 15 amino acids. Germline-derived CDR1 and CDR2 are KGHSH and LQKENI. The CDR3 DNA reads TGTGCCAGCTCACTGATCGACTCTCAGAACCCTGAAGCTTTCTTT. Translated, it gives CASSLIDSQNPEAFF.

The J gene is TRBJ1-2, the V gene TRBV7-2, with a tentative D call TRBD1 (5 bases). In germline, CDR1 is SGHTA, CDR2 FQGNSA. Deletions cut 2 bases from V and 8 bases from J, with 9 bases between. The CDR3 has 12 amino acids. CDR3 sequence (DNA): TGTGCCAGCAGCTTAATGGGGGGAGGCTACACCTTC. It codes for CASSLMGGGYTF.

The rearrangement links TRBV19 to TRBJ1-5, with a tentative D call TRBD1 (6 bases). The CDR3 has 14 amino acids. The V gene lost 7 bases and the J gene lost 3 bases, with 13 bases spanning the gap. From germline, CDR1 is LNHDA and CDR2 SQIVND (reference sequence). The CDR3 is CASKVQGNNQPQHF. CDR3 nucleotide sequence: TGTGCCAGTAAGGTCCAGGGGAACAATCAGCCCCAGCATTTT.

This chain links TRBV5-6 with TRBJ2-4, with D possibly being TRBD1 (6 bases). Germline CDR1 is SGHDT and CDR2 is YYEEEE. The ends were cut back, 2 bases at V and 1 base at J, with 13 bases in the middle. The CDR3 extends over 16 amino acids. This chain's CDR3 is CASSFMGAGAKNIQYF. CDR3 nucleotide sequence: TGTGCCAGCAGCTTTATGGGGGCTGGGGCCAAAAACATTCAGTACTTC.

This clone was counted a single time. The V and J genes are TRBV5-1 and TRBJ2-7; TRBD1 agrees at 7 bases. V shed 1 base and J 5 bases; nucleotides not matched to a gene: 3. Germline V CDR1 and CDR2: SGHRS, YFSETQ. The CDR3 has 13 residues. CDR3 in amino acids: CASSLTDRDEQYF. The CDR3, as DNA: TGCGCCAGCAGCTTGACTGACAGGGACGAGCAGTACTTC.

The rearrangement links TRBV5-1 to TRBJ1-1; D perhaps matches TRBD1 (5 bases). The CDR3 runs 14 residues. From germline, CDR1 is SGHRS and CDR2 YFSETQ. Trimming pared 0 bases from V and 4 bases from J, leaving 10 bases between. The CDR3 DNA follows: TGCGCCAGCAGCTTGGACAGGTGGGGCACTGAAGCTTTCTTT. Residues: CASSLDRWGTEAFF.

This clone was recorded once. V and J are TRBV30 and TRBJ2-7; 7 positions agree with TRBD2. Germline-derived CDR1 and CDR2 are GTSNPN and SVGIG (reference sequence). Trimming at V came to 3 bases and at J to 2 bases, leaving 7 bases not matched to a gene. The CDR3 is made up of 14 amino acids. DNA of the CDR3: TGTGCCTGGAGGGGGAGGGAAATTACCTACGAGCAGTACTTC. Its protein product is CAWRGREITYEQYF.

This rearrangement joins TRBV5-1 to TRBJ1-1, with D possibly being TRBD1 (6 bases). This CDR3 is built from 15 residues. Trimming removed 2 bases from V and 3 bases from J, with 14 bases in between. Germline V gene data show CDR1 as SGHRS and CDR2 as YFSETQ. As DNA, the CDR3 is TGCGCCAGCAGCTTACATGGGGGCCCCGACACTGAAGCTTTCTTT. Translation gives CASSLHGGPDTEAFF.

This sequence joins TRBV9 and TRBJ1-4; D is perhaps TRBD1 (6 bases). Germline V gene data show CDR1 as SGDLS and CDR2 as YYNGEE. The CDR3 has 15 amino acids. Trimming took 4 bases from V and 3 from J, leaving 13 bases between them. The CDR3 DNA follows: TGTGCCAGCAGCCCTAGACAGGATCCTAATGAAAAACTGTTTTTT. Protein: CASSPRQDPNEKLFF.

The V gene is TRBV15, the J gene TRBJ1-2; a weak D match, TRBD1 (5 bases). The CDR3 has 13 amino acids. The V gene lost 7 bases and the J gene lost 8 bases, with 17 bases spanning the gap. CDR1 is LNHNV, CDR2 YYDKDF, per germline (reference sequence). Written as DNA, the CDR3 is TGTGCCACCACTCTCTGGGGGGAGGAAGGCTACACCTTC. This translates into CATTLWGEEGYTF.

This clone occurred a few times. The chain joins TRBV2 to TRBJ1-5; 9 bases line up with TRBD1. The CDR3 covers 15 residues. Germline lookup yields CDR1 SNHLY and CDR2 FYNNEI. The V gene end was trimmed by 6 bases and the J gene end by 4 bases; junction bases not matched to a gene: 7. The CDR3 spells CASRVNRGLNQPQHF. CDR3 in DNA: TGTGCCAGCAGAGTTAACAGGGGGCTGAATCAGCCCCAGCATTTT.

V gene TRBV6-6 combines with J gene TRBJ2-2; D is unclear. V lost 7 bases, J lost 0 bases, and 9 bases lay in between. CDR1 and CDR2 (germline): MNHNY, SVGAGI (reference sequence). The CDR3 extends over 14 amino acids. CDR3 coding DNA: TGTGCCAGCACCGAGGCGCCGAACACCGGGGAGCTGTTTTTT. Translating gives CASTEAPNTGELFF.

V is TRBV7-6 and J is TRBJ2-7; D is unresolved. The germline V gene has CDR1 SGHVS and CDR2 FNYEAQ. The CDR3 is made up of 14 amino acids. V was cut by 1 base and J by 2 bases, with 9 bases left in between. The CDR3 loop is CASSLEFGTYEQYF. DNA of the CDR3: TGTGCCAGCAGCTTAGAGTTCGGTACCTACGAGCAGTACTTC.

This chain links TRBV29-1 with TRBJ2-7, with 7 nucleotides matching TRBD1. This CDR3 has 14 amino acids. J lost 6 bases, V lost 7 bases, and 15 bases had no gene match. Germline CDR1 SQVTM, CDR2 ANQGSEA. CDR3 sequence (DNA): TGCAGCGGGTCGACTCCGGGACAGATGGGCGAGCAGTACTTC. Translation gives CSGSTPGQMGEQYF.

The chain links TRBV7-9 to TRBJ1-3; TRBD1 aligns across 8 bases. This CDR3 spans 14 amino acids. Germline V gene lookup returns CDR1 SEHNR and CDR2 FQNEAQ (reference sequence). V was clipped by 4 bases and J by 6 bases; unmatched bases: 5. The DNA of the CDR3 is TGTGCCAGCAGCTCCGGACAGGGCCTAAACACCATATATTTT. As protein: CASSSGQGLNTIYF.

About this clone: Within the sample, other DNA sequences also encode this same CDR3. The chain recombines TRBV21-1 with TRBJ2-3; the table assigns TRBD1, which was not confirmed against the DNA. TRBV21-1 is an annotated pseudogene. This CDR3 has 17 amino acids. The CDR3 loop is CASSKDRGWGQADTQYF. The CDR3 coding sequence is TGTGCCAGCAGCAAGGATCGAGGGTGGGGACAGGCAGATACGCAGTATTTT.

CDR3 protein: CASSWGGDTDTQYF. The CDR3 nucleotides are TGTGCCAGCAGCTGGGGGGGAGACACAGATACGCAGTATTTT. The rearrangement links TRBV11-2 to TRBJ2-3; 7 positions agree with TRBD2. The CDR3 has 14 residues. V shed 4 bases, J shed 2 bases, and the junction held 3 bases outside the gene matches. CDR1 is SGHAT and CDR2 is FQNNGV in the germline V gene.

The chain has TRBV28 and TRBJ2-2; 7 nucleotides agree with TRBD1. V gave up 5 bases and J gave up 3 bases; unmatched junction bases: 3. This CDR3 spans 14 amino acids. Per the germline V gene, CDR1 is MDHEN and CDR2 is SYDVKM. The CDR3 DNA is TGTGCCAGCAGTCGACAGGGAGACACCGGGGAGCTGTTTTTT. Its protein product is CASSRQGDTGELFF.

The rearrangement links TRBV2 to TRBJ1-4; 7 nucleotides agree with TRBD1. The germline CDR1 and CDR2 sequences are SNHLY and FYNNEI. V gave up 6 bases and J gave up 8 bases; unmatched junction bases: 9. The CDR3 is made up of 14 amino acids. In DNA, the CDR3 is TGTGCCAGCAGCGTGGACAGGCAGGACGAAAAACTGTTTTTT. Protein sequence: CASSVDRQDEKLFF.

This chain connects TRBV13 to TRBJ1-1; D is unresolved. CDR3 length: 12 residues. The ends were cut back, 4 bases at V and 1 base at J, with 4 bases in the middle. The germline CDR1 and CDR2 sequences are PRHDT and FYEKMQ (reference sequence). CDR3 protein: CASSYWNTEAFF. In DNA form, the CDR3 reads TGTGCCAGCAGCTACTGGAACACTGAAGCTTTCTTT.

This clone was seen once. The chain links TRBV7-9 to TRBJ1-1; perhaps TRBD1 as D (5 bases). V was shortened by 1 base and J by 7 bases, with 7 bases between the two germline ends. CDR1 and CDR2 from the germline V gene are SEHNR and FQNEAQ (reference sequence). The CDR3 loop spans 12 amino acids. The CDR3 reads CASSLGGGEAFF. The CDR3 DNA is TGTGCCAGCAGCTTAGGGGGGGGTGAAGCTTTCTTT. Supplemented by reference TRBV7-9 and TRBJ1-1, the full variable domain reads DTGVSQNPRHKITKRGQNVTFRCDPISEHNRLYWYRQTLGQGPEFLTYFQNEAQLEKSRLLSDRFSAERPKGSFSTLEIQRTEQGDSAMYLCASSLGGGEAFFGQGTRLTVV.

This clone was recorded once. The chain is built from TRBV4-2 and TRBJ1-2; 11 positions agree with TRBD1. Trimming at V came to 0 bases and at J to 3 bases, leaving 12 bases not matched to a gene. This CDR3 has 19 amino acids. Germline assignment: CDR1 LGHNA and CDR2 YNFKEQ. CDR3 DNA sequence: TGTGCCAGCAGCCAAGATCTCGGGACAGGGGGTTCCAACTACTATGGCTACACCTTC. Translating it yields CASSQDLGTGGSNYYGYTF.

V gene TRBV5-4 combines with J gene TRBJ1-2; the match to TRBD1 covers 7 bases. The CDR3 has 16 residues. The V segment lost 2 bases and the J segment 6 bases; nucleotides outside the gene matches: 13. Germline CDR1 is SGHNT and CDR2 is YYREEE (reference sequence). CDR3 sequence (DNA): TGTGCCAGCAGCTTTTTCGGACAGGCCTTCTCTGATGGCTACACCTTC. This encodes CASSFFGQAFSDGYTF.

This chain connects TRBV9 to TRBJ2-2; the D is unclear. V gave up 4 bases and J gave up 7 bases, with 8 bases separating them. The CDR3 runs 12 residues. The V gene's germline CDR1 is SGDLS and CDR2 YYNGEE. This CDR3 reads CASSPAVGELFF. Written as DNA, the CDR3 is TGTGCCAGCAGCCCCGCGGTCGGGGAGCTGTTTTTT.

The rearrangement links TRBV5-5 to TRBJ1-2; tentatively, D is TRBD1 (6 bases). CDR1 is SGHKS, CDR2 YYEKEE, per germline (reference sequence). Between the trimmed V and J ends, which lost 2 bases and 0 bases, there was a span of 8 bases. This CDR3 region has 14 residues. CDR3 residues: CASSFKGANYGYTF. The CDR3 DNA sequence: TGTGCCAGCAGCTTTAAGGGGGCTAACTATGGCTACACCTTC.

This clone showed up just once. This chain uses TRBV5-4 with TRBJ2-6; maybe TRBD1 (6 bases). The CDR3 has 16 amino acids. V gave up 2 bases and J gave up 4 bases, with 13 bases separating them. Germline CDR1 is SGHNT and CDR2 is YYREEE (reference sequence). The DNA of the CDR3 is TGTGCCAGCAGCTTAAGACAGGCCCCCGGGGCCAACGTCCTGACTTTC. The encoded protein is CASSLRQAPGANVLTF.

The CDR3 DNA is TGTGCCAGCAGCTTAGAGTTTACAGGGACTAATGAAAAACTGTTTTTT. Its protein is CASSLEFTGTNEKLFF. The chain links TRBV11-2 to TRBJ1-4; D might be TRBD1 (6 bases). There are 16 residues in the CDR3. V was clipped by 0 bases and J by 2 bases, with 10 bases between them. In germline, CDR1 is SGHAT, CDR2 FQNNGV.

This chain links TRBV18 with TRBJ1-6; possible D gene TRBD1, 6 bases. Germline CDR1 and CDR2: KGHSH and LQKENI. CDR3 length: 13 residues. Trimming left V 3 bases short and J 6 bases short, with 6 bases between. Here the CDR3 reads CASSPDSNSPLHF. In DNA form, the CDR3 reads TGTGCCAGCTCACCGGACAGTAATTCACCCCTCCACTTT.

The V gene is TRBV5-1, the J gene TRBJ2-7, with D unresolved. This CDR3 has 13 amino acids. V lost 0 bases, J lost 5 bases, and 9 bases lay in between. In germline, CDR1 is SGHRS, CDR2 YFSETQ. The CDR3 region has the DNA TGCGCCAGCAGCTTGGCCTTAACTGACGAGCAGTACTTC. It specifies CASSLALTDEQYF.

The rearrangement uses TRBV19 and TRBJ2-1; D is unresolved. Germline assignment: CDR1 LNHDA and CDR2 SQIVND (reference sequence). The CDR3 totals 15 residues. Trimming left V 0 bases short and J 4 bases short, with 10 bases between. The CDR3 bases are TGTGCCAGTAGTATAGATCCTGACTTGTACAATGAGCAGTTCTTC. Encoded protein: CASSIDPDLYNEQFF.

The chain joins TRBV9 to TRBJ1-2, with 7 bases that match TRBD1. CDR3 size: 12 residues. V dropped 7 bases and J dropped 7; count of bases not matched to a gene: 7. Looked up from germline, CDR1 is SGDLS and CDR2 is YYNGEE. The CDR3 spells CASSTGAAGYTF. The CDR3 nucleotides are TGTGCCAGCTCCACAGGGGCGGCTGGCTACACCTTC.